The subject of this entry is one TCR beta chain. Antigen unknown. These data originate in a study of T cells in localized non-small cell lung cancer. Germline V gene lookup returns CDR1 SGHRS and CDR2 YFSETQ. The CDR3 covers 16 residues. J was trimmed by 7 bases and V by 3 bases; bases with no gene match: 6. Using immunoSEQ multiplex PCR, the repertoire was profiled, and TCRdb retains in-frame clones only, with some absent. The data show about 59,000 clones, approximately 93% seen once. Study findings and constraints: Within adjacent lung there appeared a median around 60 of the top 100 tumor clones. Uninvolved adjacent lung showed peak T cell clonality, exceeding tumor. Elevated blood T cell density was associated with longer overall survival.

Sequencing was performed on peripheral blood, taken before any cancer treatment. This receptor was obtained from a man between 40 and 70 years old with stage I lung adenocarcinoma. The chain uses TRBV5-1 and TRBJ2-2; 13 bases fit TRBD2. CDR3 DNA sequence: TGCGCCAGCAGCTGGACTAGCGGGAGTCTTATCGGGGAGCTGTTTTTT. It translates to CASSWTSGSLIGELFF.